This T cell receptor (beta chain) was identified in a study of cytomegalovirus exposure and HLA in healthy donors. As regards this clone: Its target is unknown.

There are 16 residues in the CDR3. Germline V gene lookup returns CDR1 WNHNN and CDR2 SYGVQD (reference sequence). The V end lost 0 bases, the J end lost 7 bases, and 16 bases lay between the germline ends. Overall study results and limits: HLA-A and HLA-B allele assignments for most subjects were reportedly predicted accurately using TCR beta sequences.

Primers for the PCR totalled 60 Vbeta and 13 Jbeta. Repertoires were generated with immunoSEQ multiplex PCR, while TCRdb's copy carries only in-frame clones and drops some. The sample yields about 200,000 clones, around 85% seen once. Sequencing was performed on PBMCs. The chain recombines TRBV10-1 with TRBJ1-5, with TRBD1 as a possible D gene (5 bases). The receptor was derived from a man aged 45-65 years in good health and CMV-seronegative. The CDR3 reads CASSESRIREGQPQHF. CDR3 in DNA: TGCGCCAGCAGTGAGTCGAGAATCAGGGAAGGACAGCCCCAGCATTTT.